These 10 T cell receptor beta chains were all obtained from the same sample, sequenced in a study of T cell responses to AZD1222 COVID-19 vaccine. Data came from immunoSEQ multiplex PCR; TCRdb stores just in-frame clones and leaves some out. The profile shows about 100,000 clones, roughly 89% of them singletons. The specimen comprised peripheral blood, sampled on day 0 of AZD1222 vaccination. These receptors originate from an adult in good health.

The chain couples TRBV4-3 to TRBJ1-5; weak D call: TRBD1 (6 bases). Germline-derived CDR1 and CDR2 are LGHNA and YSLEER. The CDR3 contains 15 residues. The germline V and J ends were trimmed by 0 bases and 8 bases, with 14 bases remaining between them. CDR3 in amino acids: CASSQDLGGREPQHF. The CDR3 DNA reads as TGCGCCAGCAGCCAAGATTTGGGGGGCAGGGAGCCCCAGCATTTT.

In its sample, this clone was seen a few times. V and J are TRBV4-2 and TRBJ2-6; the D gene is possibly TRBD2 (6 bases). The CDR3 is made up of 16 amino acids. The germline CDR1 and CDR2 sequences are LGHNA and YNFKEQ. V was pared by 4 bases and J by 2 bases, with 12 bases between. This CDR3 reads CASSPGVGAGANVLTF. The CDR3 DNA is TGTGCCAGCAGCCCGGGGGTCGGCGCTGGGGCCAACGTCCTGACTTTC.

This chain uses TRBV18 with TRBJ2-7; 8 bases are a match to TRBD1. Germline CDR1 and CDR2: KGHSH and LQKENI. With V trimmed by 1 base and J by 3 bases, 5 bases remained unmatched. The CDR3 contains 15 residues. The CDR3 bases are TGTGCCAGCTCACCACGGTCAGGGGGCGGCTACGAGCAGTACTTC. Its protein product is CASSPRSGGGYEQYF.

CDR3 DNA sequence: TGTGCCAGCAGCGTCGGGGAAGACTATGGCTACACCTTC. Translated, it gives CASSVGEDYGYTF. The chain employs TRBV9 and TRBJ1-2; D call uncertain. CDR1 SGDLS and CDR2 YYNGEE come from the germline V gene. CDR3 length equals 13 residues. Trimming stripped 2 bases from V and 3 bases from J, with 8 bases between.

V gene TRBV7-9 combines with J gene TRBJ1-1; D is perhaps TRBD1 (6 bases). CDR1 and CDR2 from the germline V gene are SEHNR and FQNEAQ (reference sequence). The CDR3 is 12 amino acids. V was shortened by 3 bases and J by 8 bases, with 10 bases between the two germline ends. The CDR3 loop is CASSLVQGEAFF. The DNA for the CDR3 is TGTGCCAGCAGCTTGGTTCAGGGGGAAGCTTTCTTT.

Only a few counts were recorded for this clone. The J gene is TRBJ1-1, the V gene TRBV5-1; a weak D match, TRBD1 (6 bases). Trimming left V 4 bases short and J 0 bases short, with 13 bases between. The CDR3 totals 15 residues. Germline V gives CDR1 SGHRS, CDR2 YFSETQ. CDR3 loop: CASSIKQGLNTEAFF. CDR3 sequence (DNA): TGCGCCAGCAGCATTAAACAGGGTCTGAACACTGAAGCTTTCTTT.

The chain joins TRBV3-1 (or the pseudogene TRBV3-2) to TRBJ2-7; D remains ambiguous. V shed 0 bases and J shed 8 bases, with 11 bases lying between them. Germline values: CDR1 LGHDT, CDR2 YNNKEL (reference sequence). The CDR3 runs to 13 residues. The CDR3 reads CASSQDEGSQQYF. The CDR3 DNA follows: TGTGCCAGCAGCCAAGATGAAGGGTCACAGCAGTACTTC.

J is TRBJ2-3 and V is TRBV12-3 or TRBV12-4; no firm D call. The CDR3 is made up of 12 amino acids. The V gene lost 3 bases and the J gene lost 6 bases, with 7 bases spanning the gap. CDR3 in amino acids: CASSFPADTQYF. In DNA form, the CDR3 reads TGTGCCAGCAGTTTCCCTGCGGATACGCAGTATTTT.

DNA of the CDR3: TGTGCCAGCAGCTCCGGGACAGCCACGTCCCAGCATTTT. It codes for CASSSGTATSQHF. This chain links TRBV5-6 with TRBJ1-5; TRBD1 matches 7 bases. Germline V gives CDR1 SGHDT, CDR2 YYEEEE. This CDR3 has 13 amino acids. Trimming removed 3 bases from V and 11 bases from J; junction bases left unmatched: 8.

This rearrangement joins TRBV19 to TRBJ1-1; D gene ambiguous. The CDR3 contains 14 residues. CDR1 and CDR2 from the germline V gene are LNHDA and SQIVND (reference sequence). Trimming took 7 bases from V and 1 from J, leaving 13 bases between them. The CDR3, as DNA: TGTGCCAGTACCCCTCCGACTAAGAACACTGAAGCTTTCTTT. This gives the protein CASTPPTKNTEAFF.